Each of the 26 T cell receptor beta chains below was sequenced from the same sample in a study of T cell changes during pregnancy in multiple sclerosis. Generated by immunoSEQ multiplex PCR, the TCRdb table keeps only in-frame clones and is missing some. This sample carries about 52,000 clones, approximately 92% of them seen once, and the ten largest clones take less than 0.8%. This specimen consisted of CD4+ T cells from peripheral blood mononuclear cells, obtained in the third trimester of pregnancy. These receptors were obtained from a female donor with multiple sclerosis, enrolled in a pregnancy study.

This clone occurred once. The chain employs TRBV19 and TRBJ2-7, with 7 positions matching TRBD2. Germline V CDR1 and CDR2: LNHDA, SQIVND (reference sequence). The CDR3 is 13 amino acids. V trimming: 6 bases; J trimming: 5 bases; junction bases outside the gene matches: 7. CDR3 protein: CASRAGRNHEQYF. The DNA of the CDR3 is TGTGCCAGTAGAGCGGGGCGGAACCACGAGCAGTACTTC.

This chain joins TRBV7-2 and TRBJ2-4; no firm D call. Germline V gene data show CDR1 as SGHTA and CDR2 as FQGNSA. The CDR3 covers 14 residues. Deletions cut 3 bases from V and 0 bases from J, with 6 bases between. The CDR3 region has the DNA TGTGCCAGCAGCTTCCCCCTAGCCAAAAACATTCAGTACTTC. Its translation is CASSFPLAKNIQYF.

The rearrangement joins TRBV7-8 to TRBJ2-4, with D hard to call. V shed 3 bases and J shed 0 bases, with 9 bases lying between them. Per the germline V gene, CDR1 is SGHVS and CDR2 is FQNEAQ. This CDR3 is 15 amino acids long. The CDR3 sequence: CASSFGPIAKNIQYF. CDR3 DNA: TGTGCCAGCAGCTTCGGTCCTATAGCCAAAAACATTCAGTACTTC.

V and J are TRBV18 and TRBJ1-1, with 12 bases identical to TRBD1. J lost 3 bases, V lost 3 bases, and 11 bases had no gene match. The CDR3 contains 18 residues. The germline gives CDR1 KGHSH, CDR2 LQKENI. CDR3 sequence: CASSPLAGTGGRDTEAFF. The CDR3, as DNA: TGTGCCAGCTCACCCTTAGCCGGGACAGGGGGCAGGGACACTGAAGCTTTCTTT.

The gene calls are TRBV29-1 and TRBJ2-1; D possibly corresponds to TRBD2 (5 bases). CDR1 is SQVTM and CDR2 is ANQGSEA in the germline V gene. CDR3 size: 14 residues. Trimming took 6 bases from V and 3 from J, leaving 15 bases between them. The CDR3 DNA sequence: TGCAGCGTACGTTCACTAGGGAACTACAATGAGCAGTTCTTC. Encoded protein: CSVRSLGNYNEQFF.

The CDR3: CASSYLTVSSGNTIYF. In DNA, the CDR3 is TGTGCCAGCAGCTATTTGACAGTCAGCTCTGGAAACACCATATATTTT. The rearrangement uses TRBV11-2 and TRBJ1-3, with D possibly being TRBD1 (5 bases). The CDR3 extends over 16 amino acids. V gave up 4 bases and J gave up 0 bases, with 13 bases separating them. Looked up from germline, CDR1 is SGHAT and CDR2 is FQNNGV.

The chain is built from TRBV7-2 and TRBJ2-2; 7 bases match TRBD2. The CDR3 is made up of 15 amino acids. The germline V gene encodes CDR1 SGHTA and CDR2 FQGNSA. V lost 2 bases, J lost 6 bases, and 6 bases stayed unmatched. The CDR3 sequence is CASSLLDRGAGELFF. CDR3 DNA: TGTGCCAGCAGCTTACTCGATCGGGGGGCCGGGGAGCTGTTTTTT.

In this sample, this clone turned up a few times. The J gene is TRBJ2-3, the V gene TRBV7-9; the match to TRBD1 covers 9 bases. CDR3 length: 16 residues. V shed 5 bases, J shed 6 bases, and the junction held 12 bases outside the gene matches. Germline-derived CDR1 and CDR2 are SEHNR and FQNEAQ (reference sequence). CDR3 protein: CASSPKGGTGYDTQYF. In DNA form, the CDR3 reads TGTGCCAGCAGCCCGAAGGGTGGGACAGGGTATGATACGCAGTATTTT.

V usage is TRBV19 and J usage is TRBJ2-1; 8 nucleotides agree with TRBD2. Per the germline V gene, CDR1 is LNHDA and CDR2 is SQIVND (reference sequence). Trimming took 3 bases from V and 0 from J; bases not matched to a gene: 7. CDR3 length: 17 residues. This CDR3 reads CASSIFGGGSSYNEQFF. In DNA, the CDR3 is TGTGCCAGTAGTATCTTCGGGGGGGGGAGCTCCTACAATGAGCAGTTCTTC. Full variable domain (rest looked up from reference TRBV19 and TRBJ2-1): DGGITQSPKYLFRKEGQNVTLSCEQNLNHDAMYWYRQDPGQGLRLIYYSQIVNDFQKGDIAEGYSVSREKKESFPLTVTSAQKNPTAFYLCASSIFGGGSSYNEQFFGPGTRLTVL.

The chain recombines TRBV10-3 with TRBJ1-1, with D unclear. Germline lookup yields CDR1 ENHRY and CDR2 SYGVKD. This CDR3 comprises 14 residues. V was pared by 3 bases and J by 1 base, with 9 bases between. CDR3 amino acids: CAISEGSGNTEAFF. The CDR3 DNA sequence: TGTGCCATCAGTGAAGGATCAGGGAACACTGAAGCTTTCTTT.

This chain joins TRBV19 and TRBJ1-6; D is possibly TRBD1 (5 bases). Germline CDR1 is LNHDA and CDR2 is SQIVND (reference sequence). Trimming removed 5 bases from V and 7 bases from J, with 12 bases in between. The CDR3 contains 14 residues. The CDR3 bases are TGTGCCAGTAGTGCGGGAGCAGGGAATTCACCCCTCCACTTT. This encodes CASSAGAGNSPLHF.

The DNA of the CDR3 is TGTGCCAGCAGCTTAATGGGACAGGCCCTAGGACACACCTTC. This translates into CASSLMGQALGHTF. The chain couples TRBV7-2 to TRBJ1-2; 8 positions match TRBD1. Germline V gene lookup returns CDR1 SGHTA and CDR2 FQGNSA. With V trimmed by 2 bases and J by 12 bases, 11 bases remained unmatched. This CDR3 is built from 14 residues.

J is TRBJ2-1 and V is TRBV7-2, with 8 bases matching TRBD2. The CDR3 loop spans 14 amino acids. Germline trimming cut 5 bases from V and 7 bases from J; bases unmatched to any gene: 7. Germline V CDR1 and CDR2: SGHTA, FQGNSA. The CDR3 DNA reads TGTGCCAGCAGCGCCGGGGGGGTATTGAATGAGCAGTTCTTC. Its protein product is CASSAGGVLNEQFF.

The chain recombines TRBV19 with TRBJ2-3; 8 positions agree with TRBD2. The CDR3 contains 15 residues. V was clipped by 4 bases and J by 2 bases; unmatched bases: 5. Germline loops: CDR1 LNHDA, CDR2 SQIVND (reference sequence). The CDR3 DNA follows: TGTGCCAGTAGTACCAAGCGGGGGACCACAGATACGCAGTATTTT. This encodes CASSTKRGTTDTQYF. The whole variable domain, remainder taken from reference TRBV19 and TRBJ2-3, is DGGITQSPKYLFRKEGQNVTLSCEQNLNHDAMYWYRQDPGQGLRLIYYSQIVNDFQKGDIAEGYSVSREKKESFPLTVTSAQKNPTAFYLCASSTKRGTTDTQYFGPGTRLTVL.

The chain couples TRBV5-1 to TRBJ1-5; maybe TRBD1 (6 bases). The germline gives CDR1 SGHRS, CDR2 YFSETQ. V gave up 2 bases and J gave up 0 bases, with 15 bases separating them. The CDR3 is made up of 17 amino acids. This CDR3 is CASSLITGPFSNQPQHF. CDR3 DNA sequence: TGCGCCAGCAGCTTAATAACAGGGCCGTTTAGCAATCAGCCCCAGCATTTT.

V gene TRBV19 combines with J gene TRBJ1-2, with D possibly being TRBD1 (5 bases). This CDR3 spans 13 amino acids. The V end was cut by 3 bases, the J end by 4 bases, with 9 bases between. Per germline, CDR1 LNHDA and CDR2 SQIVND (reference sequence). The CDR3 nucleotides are TGTGCCAGTAGTATCATGGGGCCCTATGGCTACACCTTC. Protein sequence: CASSIMGPYGYTF.

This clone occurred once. DNA for the CDR3: TGTGCCAGCAGCGTAGCAGGGTTTAGCAATCAGCCCCAGCATTTT. This encodes CASSVAGFSNQPQHF. The rearrangement uses TRBV9 and TRBJ1-5; D possibly corresponds to TRBD1 (5 bases). The V gene lost 0 bases and the J gene lost 0 bases, with 7 bases spanning the gap. The CDR3 runs to 15 residues. Looked up from germline, CDR1 is SGDLS and CDR2 is YYNGEE.

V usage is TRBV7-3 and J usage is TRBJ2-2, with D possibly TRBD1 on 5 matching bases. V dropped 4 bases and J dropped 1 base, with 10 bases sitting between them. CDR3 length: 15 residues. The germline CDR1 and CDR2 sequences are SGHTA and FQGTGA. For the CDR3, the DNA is TGTGCCAGCAGCTCCAGGGTGTTGAACACCGGGGAGCTGTTTTTT. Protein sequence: CASSSRVLNTGELFF.

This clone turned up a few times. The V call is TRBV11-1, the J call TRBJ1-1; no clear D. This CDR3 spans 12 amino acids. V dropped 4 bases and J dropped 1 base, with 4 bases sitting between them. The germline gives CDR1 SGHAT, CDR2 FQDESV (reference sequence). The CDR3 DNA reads TGTGCCAGCAGCTCAGGGAACACTGAAGCTTTCTTT. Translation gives CASSSGNTEAFF. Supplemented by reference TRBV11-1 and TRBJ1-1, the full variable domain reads EAEVAQSPRYKITEKSQAVAFWCDPISGHATLYWYRQILGQGPELLVQFQDESVVDDSQLPKDRFSAERLKGVDSTLKIQPAELGDSAMYLCASSSGNTEAFFGQGTRLTVV.

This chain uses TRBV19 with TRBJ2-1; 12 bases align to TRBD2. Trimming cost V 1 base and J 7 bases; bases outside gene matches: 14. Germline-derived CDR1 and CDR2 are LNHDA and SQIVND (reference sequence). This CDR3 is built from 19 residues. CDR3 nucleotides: TGTGCCAGTAGTATAGTAGGAAGGTCTAGCGGGGGGGCCAGGAATGAGCAGTTCTTC. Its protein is CASSIVGRSSGGARNEQFF.

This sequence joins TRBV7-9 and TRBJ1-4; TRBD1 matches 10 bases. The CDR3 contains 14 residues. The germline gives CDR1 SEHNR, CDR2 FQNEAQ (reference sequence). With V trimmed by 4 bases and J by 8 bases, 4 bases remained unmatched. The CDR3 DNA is TGTGCCAGCAGCTACGGGACAGGGGTCGAAAAACTGTTTTTT. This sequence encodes CASSYGTGVEKLFF.

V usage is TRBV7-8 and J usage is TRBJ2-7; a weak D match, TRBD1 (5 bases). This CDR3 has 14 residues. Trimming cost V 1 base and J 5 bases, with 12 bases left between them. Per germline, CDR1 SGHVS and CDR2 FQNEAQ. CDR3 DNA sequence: TGTGCCAGCAGCTTAGGCCAGGGAAGCGACGAGCAGTACTTC. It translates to CASSLGQGSDEQYF.

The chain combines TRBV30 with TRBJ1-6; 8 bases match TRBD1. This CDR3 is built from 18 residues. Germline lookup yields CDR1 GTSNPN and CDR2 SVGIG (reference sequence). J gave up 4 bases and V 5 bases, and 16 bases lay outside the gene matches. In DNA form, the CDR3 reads TGTGCCTGGGTCTCCGGGACAGGCGTCATTATGTATAATTCACCCCTCCACTTT. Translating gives CAWVSGTGVIMYNSPLHF.

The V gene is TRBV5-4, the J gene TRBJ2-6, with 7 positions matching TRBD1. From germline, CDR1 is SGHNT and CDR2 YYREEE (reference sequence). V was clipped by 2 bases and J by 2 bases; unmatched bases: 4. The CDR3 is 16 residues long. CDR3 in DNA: TGTGCCAGCAGCTTCCTGACAGGGACTGGGGCCAACGTCCTGACTTTC. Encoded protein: CASSFLTGTGANVLTF.

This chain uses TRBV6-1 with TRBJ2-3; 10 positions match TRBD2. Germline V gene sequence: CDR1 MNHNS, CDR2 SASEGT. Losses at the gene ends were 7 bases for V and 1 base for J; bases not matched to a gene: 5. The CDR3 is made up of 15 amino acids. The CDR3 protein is CASILAGVRTDTQYF. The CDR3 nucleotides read TGTGCCAGCATCCTAGCGGGGGTCCGCACAGATACGCAGTATTTT.

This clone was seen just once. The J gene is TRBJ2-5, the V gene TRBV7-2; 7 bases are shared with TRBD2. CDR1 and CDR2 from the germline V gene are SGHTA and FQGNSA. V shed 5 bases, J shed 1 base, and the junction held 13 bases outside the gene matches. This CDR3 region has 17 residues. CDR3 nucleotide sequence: TGTGCCAGCAGCCTGGGGCCTAGCGGAGGCGGCCAAGAGACCCAGTACTTC. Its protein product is CASSLGPSGGGQETQYF.